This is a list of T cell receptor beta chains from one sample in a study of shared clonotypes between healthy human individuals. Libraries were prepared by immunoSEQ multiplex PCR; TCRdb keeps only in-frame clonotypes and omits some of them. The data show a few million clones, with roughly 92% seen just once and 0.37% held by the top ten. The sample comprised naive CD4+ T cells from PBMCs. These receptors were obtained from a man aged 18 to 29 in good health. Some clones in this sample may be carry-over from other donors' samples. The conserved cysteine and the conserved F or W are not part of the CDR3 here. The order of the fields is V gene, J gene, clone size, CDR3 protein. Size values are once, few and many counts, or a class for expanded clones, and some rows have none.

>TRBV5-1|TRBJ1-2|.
ASSLADGGAYGYT
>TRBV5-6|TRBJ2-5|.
ASSLYAPQETQY
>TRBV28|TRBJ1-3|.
ASRPWGRATRGNTIY
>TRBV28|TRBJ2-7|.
ASSQSGGRTYEQY
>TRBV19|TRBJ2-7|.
ASRSPAVGAYYEQY
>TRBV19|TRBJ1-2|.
ASSRDRVAGYT
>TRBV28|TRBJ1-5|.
ASRPQEGGLNQPQH
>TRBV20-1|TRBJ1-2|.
SANGFYGYT
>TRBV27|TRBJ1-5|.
ASSLSGGNQPQH
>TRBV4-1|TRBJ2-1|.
ASSPEPDRSSYNEQF
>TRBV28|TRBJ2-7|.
ASSPGGGFFYEQY
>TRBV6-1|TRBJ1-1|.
ASSGRQGGNTEAF
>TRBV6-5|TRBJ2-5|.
ASSNPTSGKETQY
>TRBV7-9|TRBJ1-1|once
ASSKGQLEAF
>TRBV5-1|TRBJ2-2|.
ASSSGTNTGELF
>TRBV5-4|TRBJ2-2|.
ASSRQANTGELF
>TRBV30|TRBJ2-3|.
AWSRDRGLGTQY
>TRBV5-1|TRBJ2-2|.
ASSLPTSGNAGELF
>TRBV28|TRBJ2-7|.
ASSKSDTPYEQY
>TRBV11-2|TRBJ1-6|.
ASSLMGAENSPLH
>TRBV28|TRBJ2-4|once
ASSLGGRGLFQY
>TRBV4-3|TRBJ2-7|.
ASSQESAGAPYEQY
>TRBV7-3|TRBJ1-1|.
ASSLDSEAF
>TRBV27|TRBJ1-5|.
ASRPIYRGSNQPQH
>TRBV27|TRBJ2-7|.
ASSSLSGRSYEQY
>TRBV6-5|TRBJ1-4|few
ASSYTPKGEKLF
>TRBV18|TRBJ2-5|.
ASSPSGTSGTDHGETQY
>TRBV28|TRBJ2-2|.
ASSFGSSTNTGELF
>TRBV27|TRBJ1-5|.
ASSTQGNSNQPQH
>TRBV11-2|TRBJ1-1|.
ASSLGIGTEAF
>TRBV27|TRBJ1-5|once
ASRLHLGNQPQH
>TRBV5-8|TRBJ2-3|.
ASSLEQRTDTQY